These 21 T cell receptor beta chains were all obtained from the same sample, sequenced in a study of blood T cell repertoires in COVID-19. The assay was immunoSEQ multiplex PCR, and TCRdb's table has in-frame clones only and misses some. The repertoire includes 330,000 or so clones, roughly 90% of them detected once, and roughly 4% sits in the top ten. Material for sequencing was peripheral blood. These TCRs come from a woman aged 60 to 75 with COVID-19, enrolled during active disease.

The chain couples TRBV11-2 to TRBJ1-1; 9 nucleotides line up with TRBD1. From germline, CDR1 is SGHAT and CDR2 FQNNGV. This CDR3 spans 16 amino acids. The trim removed 5 bases at V and 8 bases at J, leaving 15 bases unmatched. CDR3 residues: CASSPNQGTGRPEAFF. CDR3 sequence (DNA): TGTGCCAGCAGCCCCAATCAAGGGACAGGGAGGCCCGAAGCTTTCTTT. The entire variable domain, with the rest obtained from reference TRBV11-2 and TRBJ1-1, is as follows: EAGVAQSPRYKIIEKRQSVAFWCNPISGHATLYWYQQILGQGPKLLIQFQNNGVVDDSQLPKDRFSAERLKGVDSTLKIQPAKLEDSAVYLCASSPNQGTGRPEAFFGQGTRLTVV.

The chain uses TRBV5-4 and TRBJ1-1, with a tentative D call TRBD1 (5 bases). Germline-derived CDR1 and CDR2 are SGHNT and YYREEE (reference sequence). The V end was cut by 2 bases, the J end by 2 bases, with 10 bases between. This CDR3 has 14 residues. CDR3 residues: CASSLGADNTEAFF. DNA for the CDR3: TGTGCCAGCAGCTTAGGGGCAGATAACACTGAAGCTTTCTTT.

A single count supports this clone. Other nucleotide sequences in the sample specify the same CDR3. The rearrangement links TRBV7-6 to TRBJ1-1; 7 bases are shared with TRBD1. The trim removed 1 base at V and 1 base at J, leaving 0 bases unmatched. The CDR3 has 14 amino acids. CDR1 and CDR2 from the germline V gene are SGHVS and FNYEAQ. CDR3 region: CASSLGQGNTEAFF. CDR3 nucleotides: TGTGCCAGCAGCTTAGGACAGGGGAACACTGAAGCTTTCTTT.

The chain recombines TRBV7-2 with TRBJ2-7; 10 bases match TRBD1. From germline, CDR1 is SGHTA and CDR2 FQGNSA. J gave up 2 bases and V 5 bases, and 3 bases lay outside the gene matches. This CDR3 spans 14 amino acids. CDR3 sequence reads: CASSPDRGPYEQYF. CDR3 in DNA: TGTGCCAGCAGCCCCGACAGGGGGCCCTACGAGCAGTACTTC.

In its sample, this clone was seen a few times. V is TRBV5-5 and J is TRBJ1-1; TRBD1 matches 7 bases. The CDR3 covers 14 residues. V shed 5 bases, J shed 3 bases, and the junction held 7 bases outside the gene matches. The germline V gene encodes CDR1 SGHKS and CDR2 YYEKEE (reference sequence). CDR3 coding DNA: TGTGCCAGCAGTTCGTACAGGGGTTACACTGAAGCTTTCTTT. Protein product: CASSSYRGYTEAFF.

This chain uses TRBV18 with TRBJ1-1; perhaps TRBD1 as D (6 bases). Trimming removed 4 bases from V and 4 bases from J, with 10 bases in between. The CDR3 sequence is 13 residues long. Germline-derived CDR1 and CDR2 are KGHSH and LQKENI. CDR3 sequence reads: CASSQGVSTEAFF. For the CDR3, the DNA is TGTGCCAGCTCACAGGGGGTCAGCACTGAAGCTTTCTTT.

V is TRBV18 and J is TRBJ1-5; TRBD1 might be the D (5 bases). CDR3 length: 15 amino acids. Germline V lookup: CDR1 KGHSH, CDR2 LQKENI. V was cut by 4 bases and J by 1 base, with 11 bases left in between. DNA for the CDR3: TGTGCCAGCTCACGAGAGACAGCGAGCAATCAGCCCCAGCATTTT. Translated: CASSRETASNQPQHF.

This clone was counted a single time. The CDR3 coding sequence is TGTGCCAGCAGCGTAGGGGGAGGACTCCTGAACACTGAAGCTTTCTTT. It specifies CASSVGGGLLNTEAFF. The chain recombines TRBV9 with TRBJ1-1; D unclear. This CDR3 contains 16 residues. V was shortened by 0 bases and J by 0 bases, with 12 bases between the two germline ends. The germline V gene has CDR1 SGDLS and CDR2 YYNGEE.

The chain joins TRBV12-1 to TRBJ2-7; the table gives TRBD1 as D, unverified against the DNA. TRBV12-1 is a pseudogene locus. The CDR3 runs to 15 residues. The CDR3 DNA follows: TGTGCCAGCAGCTTACCTACTGGTGGGCTCTACGAGCAGTACTTC. This codes for CASSLPTGGLYEQYF.

The chain has TRBV7-2 and TRBJ2-2, with D perhaps matching TRBD1 (6 bases). CDR3 length: 15 amino acids. Trimming shortened V by 4 bases and J by 6 bases, and 15 bases separated the two germline ends. Germline lookup yields CDR1 SGHTA and CDR2 FQGNSA. The CDR3 here is CASSSVTGFAGELFF. The CDR3 nucleotides read TGTGCCAGCAGCTCCGTAACAGGGTTCGCCGGGGAGCTGTTTTTT.

This clone came up once. The J gene is TRBJ2-3, the V gene TRBV7-9; D may be TRBD2 (5 bases). Trimming shortened V by 5 bases and J by 1 base, and 16 bases separated the two germline ends. The length of the CDR3 is 16 residues. The germline V gene encodes CDR1 SEHNR and CDR2 FQNEAQ (reference sequence). The CDR3 loop is CASSMTPGKGTDTQYF. DNA for the CDR3: TGTGCCAGCAGCATGACTCCCGGGAAGGGCACAGATACGCAGTATTTT.

The V gene is TRBV7-2, the J gene TRBJ2-5; 9 nucleotides line up with TRBD2. The CDR3 length is 16 residues. The trim removed 1 base at V and 1 base at J, leaving 4 bases unmatched. CDR1 and CDR2 from the germline V gene are SGHTA and FQGNSA. For the CDR3, the DNA is TGTGCCAGCAGCTTAGGTGCAGCGGGGGGCCAAGAGACCCAGTACTTC. Its protein product is CASSLGAAGGQETQYF.

V and J are TRBV5-1 and TRBJ1-2; D gene unclear. Germline CDR1 reads SGHRS; CDR2 reads YFSETQ. Trimming took off 0 bases at V and 7 bases at J, with 10 bases between the two ends. There are 13 residues in the CDR3. The CDR3 sequence: CASSLGRAAGYTF. The DNA of the CDR3 is TGCGCCAGCAGCTTGGGGAGGGCGGCTGGCTACACCTTC.

The rearrangement links TRBV28 to TRBJ1-1; tentatively, D is TRBD1 (5 bases). The CDR3 totals 13 residues. V gave up 10 bases and J gave up 4 bases, with 16 bases separating them. Germline V gene data show CDR1 as MDHEN and CDR2 as SYDVKM. For the CDR3, the DNA is TGTGCCATCGGGGGGGAGAGAGGCACTGAAGCTTTCTTT. Its protein product is CAIGGERGTEAFF.

This chain uses TRBV6-4 with TRBJ1-1; TRBD1 matches 11 bases. The germline gives CDR1 MRHNA, CDR2 SNTAGT. V lost 6 bases, J lost 4 bases, and 7 bases stayed unmatched. CDR3 size: 15 residues. CDR3 sequence reads: CASSRDRGLTTEAFF. CDR3 coding DNA: TGTGCCAGCAGCCGGGACAGGGGGTTGACCACTGAAGCTTTCTTT.

The chain links TRBV5-1 to TRBJ2-1; 11 positions agree with TRBD2. The CDR3 extends over 15 amino acids. V shed 4 bases and J 4 bases; nucleotides not matched to a gene: 4. CDR1 and CDR2 from the germline V gene are SGHRS and YFSETQ. The DNA for the CDR3 is TGCGCCAGCAGCCTCACTAGCGGGGGATACAATGAGCAGTTCTTC. This gives the protein CASSLTSGGYNEQFF.

This sequence joins TRBV5-1 and TRBJ2-1; D not resolved. In germline, CDR1 is SGHRS, CDR2 YFSETQ. V lost 3 bases to trimming and J lost 0 bases, with 7 bases between them. The CDR3 sequence is 14 residues long. The CDR3 DNA reads TGCGCCAGCAGCTCGGTGAGCTCCTACAATGAGCAGTTCTTC. Translation gives CASSSVSSYNEQFF. Using reference TRBV5-1 and TRBJ2-1 for the parts outside the CDR3, the full variable domain is KAGVTQTPRYLIKTRGQQVTLSCSPISGHRSVSWYQQTPGQGLQFLFEYFSETQRNKGNFPGRFSGRQFSNSRSEMNVSTLELGDSALYLCASSSVSSYNEQFFGPGTRLTVL.

The genes are TRBV5-5 and TRBJ1-1, with D possibly being TRBD1 (6 bases). The CDR3 length is 16 residues. The germline V and J ends were trimmed by 0 bases and 5 bases, with 17 bases remaining between them. Germline values: CDR1 SGHKS, CDR2 YYEKEE (reference sequence). CDR3 bases: TGTGCCAGCAGCTTGGGGACAGCCTCCCGTGGGACTGAAGCTTTCTTT. The encoded protein is CASSLGTASRGTEAFF. Using reference TRBV5-5 and TRBJ1-1 for the parts outside the CDR3, the full variable domain is DAGVTQSPTHLIKTRGQQVTLRCSPISGHKSVSWYQQVLGQGPQFIFQYYEKEERGRGNFPDRFSARQFPNYSSELNVNALLLGDSALYLCASSLGTASRGTEAFFGQGTRLTVV.

The chain couples TRBV9 to TRBJ1-4, with D tentatively TRBD1 (6 bases). Germline CDR1 and CDR2: SGDLS and YYNGEE. This CDR3 is built from 16 residues. Trimming removed 4 bases from V and 3 bases from J, with 16 bases in between. CDR3 coding DNA: TGTGCCAGCAGCCCACCCGTTTCAGGGGCTAATGAAAAACTGTTTTTT. Translation: CASSPPVSGANEKLFF.

The rearrangement links TRBV2 to TRBJ1-2; D might be TRBD1 (5 bases). The CDR3 totals 14 residues. Trimming shortened V by 0 bases and J by 2 bases, and 7 bases separated the two germline ends. The germline CDR1 and CDR2 sequences are SNHLY and FYNNEI. The chain's CDR3 is CASSEAGGNYGYTF. The CDR3 bases are TGTGCCAGCAGTGAAGCGGGGGGAAACTATGGCTACACCTTC.

This clone came up once. J is TRBJ1-5 and V is TRBV19; no clear D. This CDR3 is 15 amino acids long. Per the germline V gene, CDR1 is LNHDA and CDR2 is SQIVND (reference sequence). Trimming took off 7 bases at V and 3 bases at J, with 16 bases between the two ends. The CDR3 reads CASTRSGEINQPQHF. CDR3 DNA sequence: TGTGCCAGTACCAGAAGTGGGGAGATCAATCAGCCCCAGCATTTT.